Listed below are T cell receptor beta chains from one sample, sequenced in a study of blood T cell repertoires in COVID-19. The protocol was immunoSEQ multiplex PCR, while the TCRdb copy is restricted to in-frame clones and leaves out a portion. The sample yields around 250,000 clones, about four fifths seen once. The specimen was PBMCs or T cells enriched from blood (not recorded which). Receptor source: a man aged 35-49 years who had been exposed to COVID-19. Both conserved end residues are part of each CDR3. Each record gives: J gene, D gene, V gene, CDR3 protein. A D gene is named only where the DNA matches it firmly.

J gene: TRBJ1-4
D gene: .
V gene: TRBV19
CDR3 protein: CASSIAADRRVATNEKLFF

J gene: TRBJ2-3
D gene: TRBD2
V gene: TRBV5-1
CDR3 protein: CASSPSGRGTDTQYF

J gene: TRBJ2-1
D gene: .
V gene: TRBV6-4
CDR3 protein: CASSAHGGNEQFF

J gene: TRBJ2-7
D gene: .
V gene: TRBV19
CDR3 protein: CASSMISTYEQYF

J gene: TRBJ2-1
D gene: TRBD1
V gene: TRBV27
CDR3 protein: CASMTGTGAYEQFF

J gene: TRBJ2-7
D gene: .
V gene: TRBV7-9
CDR3 protein: CASSLVGGLEQYF

J gene: TRBJ1-2
D gene: TRBD1
V gene: TRBV18
CDR3 protein: CASSPRQGSYGYTF

J gene: TRBJ2-6
D gene: .
V gene: TRBV10-3
CDR3 protein: CAISVGDSLAYFSGANVLTF

J gene: TRBJ1-5
D gene: TRBD1
V gene: TRBV18
CDR3 protein: CASSPRTGSDQPQHF

J gene: TRBJ2-7
D gene: TRBD1
V gene: TRBV7-2
CDR3 protein: CASSFSTGGNYEQYF

J gene: TRBJ2-7
D gene: .
V gene: TRBV29-1
CDR3 protein: CSVEWTTYEQYF

J gene: TRBJ1-6
D gene: TRBD1
V gene: TRBV30
CDR3 protein: CAWSLNVGQRNSPLHF

J gene: TRBJ1-3
D gene: TRBD1
V gene: TRBV7-9
CDR3 protein: CASSPQPWRTGDSGNTIYF

J gene: TRBJ2-1
D gene: TRBD2
V gene: TRBV10-3
CDR3 protein: CAITEGLGGSNEQFF

J gene: TRBJ2-1
D gene: TRBD2
V gene: TRBV7-6
CDR3 protein: CASSPSGSSYNEQFF

J gene: TRBJ1-2
D gene: .
V gene: TRBV24-1
CDR3 protein: CATSDLWGSGGYTF

J gene: TRBJ2-7
D gene: .
V gene: TRBV30
CDR3 protein: CAWSVLAYEQYF

J gene: TRBJ1-2
D gene: .
V gene: TRBV30
CDR3 protein: CAWSVGQTLYGYTF

J gene: TRBJ2-1
D gene: .
V gene: TRBV28
CDR3 protein: CASSMRDPQKPYNEQFF

J gene: TRBJ1-6
D gene: TRBD1
V gene: TRBV30
CDR3 protein: CARDRGNSPLHF

J gene: TRBJ2-7
D gene: .
V gene: TRBV7-9
CDR3 protein: CASSGVEGVPTEQYF

J gene: TRBJ1-4
D gene: .
V gene: TRBV5-4
CDR3 protein: CASSSGGSTNEKLFF

J gene: TRBJ1-5
D gene: TRBD1
V gene: TRBV12-3/TRBV12-4
CDR3 protein: CASTLAGQGGQHF

J gene: TRBJ1-4
D gene: .
V gene: TRBV7-9
CDR3 protein: CASSPTATNEKLFF

J gene: TRBJ1-2
D gene: TRBD1
V gene: TRBV6-5
CDR3 protein: CASRGRQGSYGYTF

J gene: TRBJ1-2
D gene: .
V gene: TRBV5-1
CDR3 protein: CASSLEATNYGYTF

J gene: TRBJ2-1
D gene: .
V gene: TRBV18
CDR3 protein: CASSSLRGNEQFF

J gene: TRBJ2-1
D gene: .
V gene: TRBV18
CDR3 protein: CASSPPKRLRGPSLEQFF

J gene: TRBJ1-4
D gene: .
V gene: TRBV30
CDR3 protein: CAWSPAGGEEKLFF

J gene: TRBJ1-2
D gene: .
V gene: TRBV15
CDR3 protein: CATSKGENYGYTF

J gene: TRBJ2-2
D gene: .
V gene: TRBV14
CDR3 protein: CASSPQDPLPPGELFF